This is a list of T cell receptor beta chains from one sample in a study of shared clonotypes between healthy human individuals. Clones were sequenced by immunoSEQ multiplex PCR, and TCRdb holds only the in-frame ones, with some missing. Of over 2,000,000 clones listed, just under 95% are singletons. Specimen: naive CD8+ T cells from PBMCs. These receptors all stem from a man between 18 and 35 years old in good health. Some clones in this sample may be carry-over from other donors' samples. The CDR3 runs from the conserved cysteine through the conserved F or W. Each record gives: CDR3 protein, V gene.

cdr3_aa: CASGMRAGRDTEAFF
v_call: TRBV6-1

cdr3_aa: CASSVTENSNQPQHF
v_call: TRBV6-5

cdr3_aa: CASSPRVSGANVLTF
v_call: TRBV6-1

cdr3_aa: CASSPTQSYYGYTF
v_call: TRBV27

cdr3_aa: CTSSRREEANVLTF
v_call: TRBV1

cdr3_aa: CASSFQITGELFF
v_call: TRBV27

cdr3_aa: CASRGTSGGYTF
v_call: TRBV7-9

cdr3_aa: CASSFEGNEQYF
v_call: TRBV7-9

cdr3_aa: CASSLMGAEETQYF
v_call: TRBV7-3

cdr3_aa: CASSGDRLYTGELFF
v_call: TRBV27

cdr3_aa: CASSPGGLTILQETQYF
v_call: TRBV19

cdr3_aa: CASSLEQGYNEQFF
v_call: TRBV7-2

cdr3_aa: CASSLARYTGELFF
v_call: TRBV7-9

cdr3_aa: CASSLVRTDANYGYTF
v_call: TRBV7-8

cdr3_aa: CASSLSGTGIATQYF
v_call: TRBV27

cdr3_aa: CASSLIGTSGIKGETQYF
v_call: TRBV27

cdr3_aa: CASSPSPNAYEQYF
v_call: TRBV27

cdr3_aa: CASSPYSGTGELFF
v_call: TRBV27

cdr3_aa: CSALTGPNYGYTF
v_call: TRBV29-1

cdr3_aa: CASGSGSHANTGELFF
v_call: TRBV27

cdr3_aa: CASSWGQSYEQYF
v_call: TRBV27

cdr3_aa: CASSGGVGDDSYEQYF
v_call: TRBV7-9

cdr3_aa: CASSQEHVGALSYEQYF
v_call: TRBV4-1

cdr3_aa: CAISQTTSRDAYEQYF
v_call: TRBV10-3

cdr3_aa: CSVVHSPVLHF
v_call: TRBV29-1

cdr3_aa: CASSRSPGTGKMNTEAFF
v_call: TRBV4-1

cdr3_aa: CASSRGQGAAGELFF
v_call: TRBV27

cdr3_aa: CASSLNLNSGVGEQYF
v_call: TRBV5-1

cdr3_aa: CASSLIAGLSDTQYF
v_call: TRBV6-5

cdr3_aa: CASSTPGLAGREQFF
v_call: TRBV6-5

cdr3_aa: CASSTRGERTDTQYF
v_call: TRBV7-9

cdr3_aa: CASSLSWGQPQHF
v_call: TRBV27

cdr3_aa: CASSLLAGVGADTQYF
v_call: TRBV5-6

cdr3_aa: CASSWDRAYEQYF
v_call: TRBV27